The 24 T cell receptor beta chains listed next were all sequenced from one sample in a study of Ad26.COV2.S vaccination and SARS-CoV-2 variants. Treatment here: roughly 20 received Ad26.COV2.S at low or high dose, single or two shots; 5 received placebo; per-sample allocation not given. The study sampled participants on day 63 after the first vaccine or placebo injection. The repertoire was sequenced with immunoSEQ multiplex PCR; TCRdb's copy has only in-frame clones and lacks some. Of about 480,000 clones listed, about 83% are singletons. The material sequenced was peripheral blood, taken in a trial of Ad26.COV2.S vaccine versus placebo. The receptors were sampled from a person between 18 and 65 years old who received the Ad26.COV2.S COVID-19 vaccine or a placebo.

The chain links TRBV9 to TRBJ2-2; D perhaps matches TRBD2 (5 bases). CDR3 length: 14 residues. In germline, CDR1 is SGDLS, CDR2 YYNGEE. Trimming took 4 bases from V and 7 from J, leaving 14 bases between them. The CDR3 DNA reads TGTGCCAGCAGCTATCGCCCCGGGGACGGGGAGCTGTTTTTT. Translated, it gives CASSYRPGDGELFF.

The chain links TRBV27 to TRBJ2-7, with D tentatively TRBD1 (7 bases). The germline CDR1 and CDR2 sequences are MNHEY and SMNVEV (reference sequence). This CDR3 has 14 residues. V was trimmed by 6 bases and J by 1 base, leaving 13 bases between them. CDR3 protein: CASSRAGGSYEQYF. DNA of the CDR3: TGTGCCAGCAGCCGGGCAGGGGGGTCCTACGAGCAGTACTTC.

V gene TRBV6-1 combines with J gene TRBJ1-1, with D unresolved. Germline CDR1 reads MNHNS; CDR2 reads SASEGT. The CDR3 contains 11 residues. Between the trimmed V and J ends, which lost 2 bases and 7 bases, there was a span of 5 bases. The CDR3 DNA reads TGTGCCAGCAGTGAAACCATTGAAGCTTTCTTT. Its translation is CASSETIEAFF.

The count of this clone is one. The chain links TRBV29-1 to TRBJ1-1; TRBD1 agrees at 7 bases. The CDR3 is made up of 14 amino acids. The V gene end was trimmed by 5 bases and the J gene end by 2 bases; junction bases not matched to a gene: 8. CDR1 and CDR2 from the germline V gene are SQVTM and ANQGSEA. The CDR3 nucleotides are TGCAGCGTTTCGGGAGGGGGCTTTAACACTGAAGCTTTCTTT. It is translated as CSVSGGGFNTEAFF.

The chain is built from TRBV7-9 and TRBJ1-2, with TRBD1 matching 11 bases. This CDR3 is built from 13 residues. The germline V gene has CDR1 SEHNR and CDR2 FQNEAQ (reference sequence). V was clipped by 4 bases and J by 6 bases; unmatched bases: 1. The DNA of the CDR3 is TGTGCCAGCAGCTGGACAGGGGGCAATGGCTACACCTTC. Protein: CASSWTGGNGYTF.

The genes are TRBV6-5 and TRBJ1-1; D remains unclear. This CDR3 spans 12 amino acids. Per the germline V gene, CDR1 is MNHEY and CDR2 is SVGAGI. Trimming removed 5 bases at V and 0 bases at J, with 4 bases between. CDR3 nucleotides: TGTGCCAGCAGTCGGCTGAACACTGAAGCTTTCTTT. This translates into CASSRLNTEAFF.

The rearrangement joins TRBV4-1 to TRBJ2-7; a possible D gene is TRBD2 (6 bases). The CDR3 is made up of 15 amino acids. V gave up 0 bases and J gave up 3 bases, with 12 bases separating them. CDR1 is MGHRA, CDR2 YSYEKL, per germline. CDR3 sequence: CASSQDGGRLYEQYF. DNA of the CDR3: TGCGCCAGCAGCCAAGACGGTGGGAGGCTCTACGAGCAGTACTTC.

CDR3 loop: CASSLKLGGYTF. The CDR3 DNA reads TGTGCCAGCAGTCTTAAGCTCGGCGGCTACACCTTC. The chain combines TRBV28 with TRBJ1-2, with unresolved D. V lost 5 bases to trimming and J lost 8 bases, with 12 bases between them. CDR1 MDHEN and CDR2 SYDVKM come from the germline V gene. The CDR3 length is 12 residues.

This chain uses TRBV12-3 or TRBV12-4 with TRBJ2-1; the D is unclear. This CDR3 is 11 amino acids long. Trimming shortened V by 3 bases and J by 10 bases, and 7 bases separated the two germline ends. Here the CDR3 reads CASSFGLEQFF. In DNA, the CDR3 is TGTGCCAGCAGTTTCGGTCTCGAGCAGTTCTTC.

The gene calls are TRBV9 and TRBJ2-1, with D perhaps matching TRBD1 (5 bases). CDR1 is SGDLS and CDR2 is YYNGEE in the germline V gene. The CDR3 is made up of 14 amino acids. Trimming cost V 0 bases and J 10 bases, with 14 bases left between them. Here the CDR3 DNA reads TGTGCCAGCAGCGTAGGGGGCCAGGGTCGGGAGCAGTTCTTC. Protein product: CASSVGGQGREQFF.

This chain links TRBV10-3 with TRBJ2-1; tentative D call: TRBD2 (6 bases). V shed 4 bases and J shed 9 bases, with 7 bases lying between them. The CDR3 extends over 11 amino acids. Germline assignment: CDR1 ENHRY and CDR2 SYGVKD. CDR3 bases: TGTGCCATCAGTGGGAGGGGTGAGCAGTTCTTC. Translating gives CAISGRGEQFF.

The chain uses TRBV6-2 or TRBV6-3 and TRBJ2-3; D not certain. Deletions cut 2 bases from V and 0 bases from J, with 9 bases between. The CDR3 contains 15 residues. Germline CDR1 and CDR2: MNHEY and SVGEGT. CDR3 protein: CASSYDPSSTDTQYF. The CDR3 nucleotides read TGTGCCAGCAGTTACGATCCTTCTAGCACAGATACGCAGTATTTT.

This chain's CDR3 is CASEEGAFYNSPLHF. In DNA form, the CDR3 reads TGTGCCAGCGAGGAGGGGGCTTTCTATAATTCACCCCTCCACTTT. V and J are TRBV6-6 and TRBJ1-6, with TRBD1 matching over 7 bases. The CDR3 runs to 15 residues. Looked up from germline, CDR1 is MNHNY and CDR2 is SVGAGI (reference sequence). The trim removed 8 bases at V and 3 bases at J, leaving 7 bases unmatched.

The genes are TRBV9 and TRBJ2-7; tentative D call: TRBD1 (7 bases). The CDR3 has 15 amino acids. V was pared by 3 bases and J by 0 bases, with 13 bases between. Germline loops: CDR1 SGDLS, CDR2 YYNGEE. DNA for the CDR3: TGTGCCAGCAGCGGAACAGGGGACTTCTCCTACGAGCAGTACTTC. Translating it yields CASSGTGDFSYEQYF.

The J gene is TRBJ2-1, the V gene TRBV24-1; tentatively, D is TRBD1 (5 bases). CDR1 is KGHDR and CDR2 is SFDVKD in the germline V gene. The CDR3 consists of 12 residues. Trimming removed 2 bases from V and 8 bases from J, with 6 bases in between. CDR3 region: CATSDSGYEQFF. CDR3 nucleotides: TGTGCCACCAGTGATTCAGGGTATGAGCAGTTCTTC.

The V and J genes are TRBV9 and TRBJ2-3; D might be TRBD2 (6 bases). Trimming shortened V by 4 bases and J by 0 bases, and 12 bases separated the two germline ends. The CDR3 length is 15 residues. In germline, CDR1 is SGDLS, CDR2 YYNGEE. CDR3 residues: CASSPTGTSTDTQYF. The CDR3 DNA reads TGTGCCAGCAGCCCAACCGGGACTAGCACAGATACGCAGTATTTT.

The chain employs TRBV2 and TRBJ2-1, with 7 bases matching TRBD2. The germline CDR1 and CDR2 sequences are SNHLY and FYNNEI. With 6 bases clipped from V and 12 bases from J, the junction kept 11 bases outside the gene matches. This CDR3 spans 13 amino acids. CDR3 in DNA: TGTGCCAGCAGCCGGGGACTACTGGACGGGCAGTTCTTC. It is translated as CASSRGLLDGQFF.

This clone appeared a few times. The chain is built from TRBV3-1 (or the pseudogene TRBV3-2) and TRBJ2-7; D is unclear. V gave up 1 base and J gave up 7 bases, with 11 bases separating them. Germline V gene lookup returns CDR1 LGHDT and CDR2 YNNKEL (reference sequence). The CDR3 has 13 amino acids. CDR3 sequence reads: CASSQVSNGEQYF. Written as DNA, the CDR3 is TGTGCCAGCAGCCAAGTCTCGAACGGTGAGCAGTACTTC.

The CDR3 sequence is CATSRRLAVSTDTQYF. In nucleotides, the CDR3 is TGTGCCACCAGCAGGAGGTTGGCGGTTAGCACAGATACGCAGTATTTT. The chain joins TRBV15 to TRBJ2-3, with D unresolved. V lost 3 bases and J lost 0, with 13 bases in between. The CDR3 totals 16 residues. The V gene's germline CDR1 is LNHNV and CDR2 YYDKDF (reference sequence).

The CDR3, as DNA: TGCACCAGCAGCCAATCGGGACCCGGCTGCACCTTC. Translation gives CTSSQSGPGCTF. The chain carries TRBV1 and TRBJ1-2. TRBV1 is a pseudogene. The CDR3 has 12 amino acids.

This chain uses TRBV4-2 with TRBJ1-5; D call uncertain. The V gene's germline CDR1 is LGHNA and CDR2 YNFKEQ. CDR3 length: 15 amino acids. V lost 0 bases, J lost 6 bases, and 12 bases lay in between. The CDR3 loop reads CASSQDLGGSQPQHF. The CDR3 DNA follows: TGTGCCAGCAGCCAAGATCTCGGAGGGAGTCAGCCCCAGCATTTT.

CDR3 amino acids: CASRTLGDTQYF. CDR3 DNA sequence: TGTGCCAGCAGAACGCTAGGGGATACGCAGTATTTT. V gene TRBV27 combines with J gene TRBJ2-3; D gene unclear. The V gene's germline CDR1 is MNHEY and CDR2 SMNVEV (reference sequence). Trimming removed 6 bases from V and 6 bases from J, with 10 bases in between. This CDR3 is 12 amino acids long.

J is TRBJ2-1 and V is TRBV5-1, with TRBD2 matching 8 bases. With V trimmed by 4 bases and J by 1 base, 19 bases remained unmatched. This CDR3 region has 20 residues. Per germline, CDR1 SGHRS and CDR2 YFSETQ. The CDR3 DNA follows: TGCGCCAGCAGCCCATCAATCAAGAGCGGGAGTGTAGGATCCTACAATGAGCAGTTCTTC. This gives the protein CASSPSIKSGSVGSYNEQFF.

The chain has TRBV7-2 and TRBJ1-6, with D hard to call. This CDR3 contains 12 residues. Trimming shortened V by 3 bases and J by 7 bases, and 4 bases separated the two germline ends. From germline, CDR1 is SGHTA and CDR2 FQGNSA. The CDR3 loop reads CASSLGNSPLHF. As DNA, the CDR3 is TGTGCCAGCAGCTTGGGGAATTCACCCCTCCACTTT. Full variable domain (remainder filled in from reference TRBV7-2 and TRBJ1-6): GAGVSQSPSNKVTEKGKDVELRCDPISGHTALYWYRQSLGQGLEFLIYFQGNSAPDKSGLPSDRFSAERTGGSVSTLTIQRTQQEDSAVYLCASSLGNSPLHFGNGTRLTVT.